This paragraph covers one TCR beta chain sequence. The data stem from a study of blood T cell repertoires in COVID-19. At the level of the study: There were acute and convalescent COVID-19 samples, and they came from the United States, Italy and Spain.

Recruitment covered fewer than 25 US areas and drew participants whose ages spanned 18 to 89 years. The data were produced by immunoSEQ multiplex PCR, yet TCRdb's version contains in-frame clones alone and is incomplete. This sample yields 210,000 or so clones, of which 86% are seen a single time; 3.1% belongs to the top ten. Germline V gives CDR1 SGHTS, CDR2 YDEGEE. V lost 4 bases and J lost 6; bases outside the gene matches: 4. This CDR3 region has 14 residues. V is TRBV5-8 and J is TRBJ2-5; 12 nucleotides align to TRBD1. The sequence was collected from a woman aged 45-59 years in a cohort exposed to, infected with or recovered from COVID-19 (not recorded which). The material sequenced was PBMCs or T cells enriched from blood (not recorded which). CDR3 in amino acids: CASSVGQGAQTQYF. CDR3 DNA: TGTGCCAGCAGCGTGGGACAGGGGGCGCAGACCCAGTACTTC.